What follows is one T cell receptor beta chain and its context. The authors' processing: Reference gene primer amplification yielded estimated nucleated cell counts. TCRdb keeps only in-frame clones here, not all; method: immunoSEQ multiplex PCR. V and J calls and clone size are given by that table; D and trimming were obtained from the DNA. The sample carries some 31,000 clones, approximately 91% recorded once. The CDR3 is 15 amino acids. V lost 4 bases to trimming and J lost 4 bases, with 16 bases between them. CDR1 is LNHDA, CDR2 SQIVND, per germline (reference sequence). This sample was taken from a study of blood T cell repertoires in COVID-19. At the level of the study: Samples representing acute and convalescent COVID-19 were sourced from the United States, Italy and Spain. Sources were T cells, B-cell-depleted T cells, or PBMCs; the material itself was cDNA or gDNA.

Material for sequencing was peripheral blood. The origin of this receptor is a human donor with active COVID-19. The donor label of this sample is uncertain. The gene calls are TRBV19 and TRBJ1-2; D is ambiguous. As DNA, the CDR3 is TGTGCCAGTAGTAGAACTCCGGGAGTTTTCTATGGCTACACCTTC. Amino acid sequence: CASSRTPGVFYGYTF.